The 25 T cell receptor beta chains presented below share a single source sample, sequenced in a study of cytomegalovirus exposure and HLA in healthy donors. Only in-frame clones appear in the TCRdb table, and some are missing; sequencing was by immunoSEQ multiplex PCR. The sample includes some 170,000 clones, about 89% of them seen just once. Sequenced: PBMCs. These TCRs come from a man aged 18-30 years in good health and CMV-seropositive.

In the case of this clone: Other DNA sequences in the same sample also yield this CDR3. This chain connects TRBV6-5 to TRBJ2-5; 8 bases fit TRBD2. This CDR3 contains 14 residues. Germline V lookup: CDR1 MNHEY, CDR2 SVGAGI. Trimming at V came to 4 bases and at J to 2 bases, leaving 3 bases not matched to a gene. The CDR3 coding sequence is TGTGCCAGCAGTTCGAGCGGGAGTCAAGAGACCCAGTACTTC. The encoded protein is CASSSSGSQETQYF.

This sequence joins TRBV18 and TRBJ2-1; TRBD2 is a possible D gene (6 bases). Germline V gene data show CDR1 as KGHSH and CDR2 as LQKENI. The CDR3 length is 15 residues. The ends were cut back, 5 bases at V and 4 bases at J, with 15 bases in the middle. As DNA, the CDR3 is TGTGCCAGCTCAACCCCACTAGCTGAATACAATGAGCAGTTCTTC. The encoded protein is CASSTPLAEYNEQFF.

The chain uses TRBV5-6 and TRBJ1-1; no clear D. The V end lost 2 bases, the J end lost 1 base, and 21 bases lay between the germline ends. The germline V gene has CDR1 SGHDT and CDR2 YYEEEE. The CDR3 length is 18 residues. DNA of the CDR3: TGTGCCAGCAGCTTAATTTTCGGGTTAGGCGTCTGGAACACTGAAGCTTTCTTT. This sequence encodes CASSLIFGLGVWNTEAFF.

This clone was recorded once. The J gene is TRBJ2-3, the V gene TRBV5-1, with D unresolved. Germline CDR1 SGHRS, CDR2 YFSETQ. With 0 bases removed from V and 2 bases from J, the gap between germline ends came to 7 bases. The CDR3 has 14 residues. In DNA form, the CDR3 reads TGCGCCAGCAGCTTGGGACTGAACACAGATACGCAGTATTTT. As protein: CASSLGLNTDTQYF.

The chain has TRBV6-1 and TRBJ2-3; a weak D match, TRBD1 (6 bases). The CDR3 consists of 12 residues. Trimming took 6 bases from V and 8 from J, leaving 12 bases between them. Germline-derived CDR1 and CDR2 are MNHNS and SASEGT. The CDR3 reads CASSRGVGTQYF. The CDR3 nucleotides read TGTGCCAGCAGCAGGGGTGTGGGTACGCAGTATTTT.

The chain combines TRBV9 with TRBJ2-7; 7 nucleotides agree with TRBD1. This CDR3 comprises 13 residues. Germline CDR1 reads SGDLS; CDR2 reads YYNGEE. J gave up 4 bases and V 3 bases, and 4 bases lay outside the gene matches. CDR3 residues: CASSAGTDYEQYF. The CDR3 DNA is TGTGCCAGCAGCGCCGGGACAGATTACGAGCAGTACTTC.

This chain links TRBV6-5 with TRBJ1-2; 8 nucleotides line up with TRBD1. CDR3 length equals 13 residues. Germline CDR1 reads MNHEY; CDR2 reads SVGAGI. Trimming cost V 6 bases and J 7 bases; bases outside gene matches: 7. The CDR3 sequence: CASSSTGEVGYTF. CDR3 DNA sequence: TGTGCCAGCAGCTCGACAGGGGAAGTTGGCTACACCTTC.

V gene TRBV6-1 combines with J gene TRBJ1-2; D ambiguous. V was cut by 5 bases and J by 3 bases, with 16 bases left in between. Germline V gene sequence: CDR1 MNHNS, CDR2 SASEGT. The CDR3 spans 15 residues. The CDR3 loop reads CASSPQDKLDYGYTF. The CDR3, as DNA: TGTGCCAGCAGTCCCCAAGACAAATTGGACTATGGCTACACCTTC.

This clone has a handful of counts. The J gene is TRBJ2-7, the V gene TRBV2; 8 nucleotides align to TRBD1. V gave up 4 bases and J gave up 5 bases; unmatched junction bases: 4. CDR3 length: 13 residues. CDR1 is SNHLY, CDR2 FYNNEI, per germline. The DNA for the CDR3 is TGTGCCAGCAGTGGGACAGGGATCGACGAGCAGTACTTC. Protein: CASSGTGIDEQYF.

V is TRBV6-1 and J is TRBJ2-5; weak D call: TRBD2 (5 bases). V was pared by 0 bases and J by 7 bases, with 12 bases between. The germline CDR1 and CDR2 sequences are MNHNS and SASEGT. This CDR3 contains 14 residues. CDR3 residues: CASSEAGAFMTQYF. CDR3 sequence (DNA): TGTGCCAGCAGTGAAGCGGGAGCCTTTATGACCCAGTACTTC.

The table lists this clone with a few counts. One end of the junction fails to match germline, which may point to a read error. CDR3: CASSLSCGAPF. CDR3 DNA: TGTGCCAGCAGCCTAAGTTGTGGGGCCCCATTT. The V gene is TRBV14, the J gene TRBJ1-2; tentative D call: TRBD1 (5 bases). CDR1 is SGHDN, CDR2 FVKESK, per germline. CDR3 length equals 11 residues.

The chain carries TRBV2 and TRBJ1-2; 8 positions match TRBD1. The V and J ends lost 7 bases and 3 bases, in that order; junction bases with no gene match: 7. There are 14 residues in the CDR3. Germline V lookup: CDR1 SNHLY, CDR2 FYNNEI. The CDR3 coding sequence is TGTGCCAGCAACGGAGACAGGGGCCACTATGGCTACACCTTC. It specifies CASNGDRGHYGYTF.

A single count supports this clone. This chain connects TRBV2 to TRBJ1-1; no clear D. Deletions cut 8 bases from V and 8 bases from J, with 12 bases between. Germline assignment: CDR1 SNHLY and CDR2 FYNNEI. There are 11 residues in the CDR3. The chain's CDR3 is CASLENREAFF. Here the CDR3 DNA reads TGTGCCAGCCTAGAGAACCGCGAAGCTTTCTTT.

The rearrangement uses TRBV19 and TRBJ2-1, with 7 bases lining up with TRBD2. CDR3 length: 15 residues. The V segment lost 4 bases and the J segment 3 bases; nucleotides outside the gene matches: 6. CDR1 is LNHDA, CDR2 SQIVND, per germline (reference sequence). The CDR3 protein is CASSSLAGHYNEQFF. The CDR3 nucleotides are TGTGCCAGTAGTAGTTTAGCGGGCCACTACAATGAGCAGTTCTTC.

This chain connects TRBV11-2 to TRBJ1-2; D may be TRBD1 (6 bases). Germline V gives CDR1 SGHAT, CDR2 FQNNGV. This CDR3 comprises 13 residues. Deletions cut 5 bases from V and 8 bases from J, with 15 bases between. The chain's CDR3 is CASSAGTLDGYTF. For the CDR3, the DNA is TGTGCCAGCAGCGCCGGGACACTCGACGGCTACACCTTC.

The CDR3 protein is CASSPKSSGNTIYF. CDR3 DNA: TGTGCCAGCAGCCCCAAGAGCTCTGGAAACACCATATATTTT. This chain joins TRBV7-9 and TRBJ1-3, with D hard to call. Trimming cost V 5 bases and J 0 bases, with 8 bases left between them. The CDR3 totals 14 residues. The V gene's germline CDR1 is SEHNR and CDR2 FQNEAQ (reference sequence).

The V call is TRBV9, the J call TRBJ2-3, with 8 bases matching TRBD2. With 0 bases clipped from V and 2 bases from J, the junction kept 8 bases outside the gene matches. The CDR3 extends over 17 amino acids. Per the germline V gene, CDR1 is SGDLS and CDR2 is YYNGEE. This CDR3 is CASSVEASGGSTDTQYF. The CDR3 region has the DNA TGTGCCAGCAGCGTAGAGGCAAGCGGGGGATCCACAGATACGCAGTATTTT.

The chain uses TRBV10-3 and TRBJ1-3, with D perhaps TRBD1 (6 bases). The V gene's germline CDR1 is ENHRY and CDR2 SYGVKD. V was shortened by 8 bases and J by 1 base, with 18 bases between the two germline ends. The CDR3 contains 16 residues. CDR3 sequence: CAISSGRGTSGNTIYF. As DNA, the CDR3 is TGTGCCATCTCTTCCGGGCGAGGGACATCTGGAAACACCATATATTTT.

V usage is TRBV6-5 and J usage is TRBJ2-7; 8 bases agree with TRBD2. Trimming removed 0 bases from V and 2 bases from J; junction bases left unmatched: 3. Germline CDR1 MNHEY, CDR2 SVGAGI. The CDR3 is made up of 15 amino acids. The CDR3: CASSYSRGDTYEQYF. The CDR3 nucleotides read TGTGCCAGCAGTTACTCGCGGGGGGACACCTACGAGCAGTACTTC.

This chain links TRBV2 with TRBJ2-5; 9 bases line up with TRBD1. V trimming: 4 bases; J trimming: 4 bases; junction bases outside the gene matches: 10. The CDR3 runs 16 residues. Germline V gene lookup returns CDR1 SNHLY and CDR2 FYNNEI. CDR3 loop: CASSGTDRGLSETQYF. In DNA, the CDR3 is TGTGCCAGCAGTGGGACGGACAGGGGCCTTTCAGAGACCCAGTACTTC.

V and J are TRBV29-1 and TRBJ1-4; 9 positions match TRBD1. This CDR3 has 12 amino acids. The J segment lost 7 bases and the V segment lost 7 bases, leaving 4 bases of the junction unmatched. CDR1 SQVTM and CDR2 ANQGSEA come from the germline V gene. For the CDR3, the DNA is TGCAGCGCGGGACAGGGTCGTGAAAAACTGTTTTTT. Its protein product is CSAGQGREKLFF.

The chain recombines TRBV4-1 with TRBJ2-5, with D possibly matching TRBD2 (6 bases). The V end lost 4 bases, the J end lost 3 bases, and 9 bases lay between the germline ends. The CDR3 length is 13 residues. CDR1 MGHRA and CDR2 YSYEKL come from the germline V gene. CDR3 DNA sequence: TGCGCCAGCAGCCGACTAGTTAAAGAGACCCAGTACTTC. Translation: CASSRLVKETQYF.

CDR3 in amino acids: CASSTGVHEKLFF. CDR3 in DNA: TGTGCCAGCAGCACAGGGGTTCATGAAAAACTGTTTTTT. The chain carries TRBV7-3 and TRBJ1-4; 7 bases line up with TRBD1. V trimming: 5 bases; J trimming: 6 bases; junction bases outside the gene matches: 3. The germline V gene has CDR1 SGHTA and CDR2 FQGTGA. This CDR3 spans 13 amino acids.

The CDR3 coding sequence is TGCGCCAGCAGCCCTGGACCACCCAGGAGGAGCACTGAAGCTTTCTTT. Its protein is CASSPGPPRRSTEAFF. The J gene is TRBJ1-1, the V gene TRBV4-3; D gene uncertain. This CDR3 spans 16 amino acids. CDR1 is LGHNA and CDR2 is YSLEER in the germline V gene. The V end lost 4 bases, the J end lost 4 bases, and 19 bases lay between the germline ends.

The chain is built from TRBV5-1 and TRBJ1-4, with a possible D match to TRBD1 (5 bases). Germline CDR1 and CDR2: SGHRS and YFSETQ. CDR3 size: 17 residues. V lost 0 bases and J 0 bases, leaving 12 bases between the germline ends. The CDR3, as DNA: TGCGCCAGCAGCTTGGCCGGGGACTTCGCAACTAATGAAAAACTGTTTTTT. Amino acids: CASSLAGDFATNEKLFF.